The 20 T cell receptor beta chains listed next were all sequenced from one sample in a study of blood T cell repertoires in COVID-19. TCRdb's table, derived via immunoSEQ multiplex PCR, lists solely in-frame clones and lacks some. The sample has tens of thousands of clones; approximately 86% are singletons. Sequencing used peripheral blood. Receptors originate from a woman older than 75 with COVID-19, enrolled during active disease.

The genes are TRBV12-5 and TRBJ2-3; tentative D call: TRBD2 (5 bases). The germline gives CDR1 LGHNT, CDR2 FRNRAP. The CDR3 length is 14 residues. Trimming took off 6 bases at V and 6 bases at J, with 16 bases between the two ends. The CDR3 sequence is CASGTNFGGDTQYF. The CDR3, as DNA: TGTGCTAGTGGGACGAATTTCGGCGGGGATACGCAGTATTTT.

The chain is built from TRBV18 and TRBJ2-7, with D possibly matching TRBD2 (6 bases). The V gene lost 2 bases and the J gene lost 1 base, with 12 bases spanning the gap. CDR1 KGHSH and CDR2 LQKENI come from the germline V gene. The CDR3 has 15 residues. DNA for the CDR3: TGTGCCAGCTCACCAGCAGGGAGGAGGTCCTACGAGCAGTACTTC. It specifies CASSPAGRRSYEQYF.

This clone has more than one count but fewer than ten. This chain joins TRBV12-3 or TRBV12-4 and TRBJ1-3; the D is unclear. The CDR3 length is 10 residues. The V end was cut by 6 bases, the J end by 9 bases, with 6 bases between. In DNA, the CDR3 is TGTGCCAGCAGCCGCGCCACCATATATTTT. Amino acids: CASSRATIYF.

This clone was counted once. This chain uses TRBV7-8 with TRBJ2-5; no reliable D call. This CDR3 has 12 residues. Germline loops: CDR1 SGHVS, CDR2 FQNEAQ. Trimming took 5 bases from V and 4 from J, leaving 8 bases between them. The CDR3 nucleotides read TGTGCCAGCAGCGCTCAGGCAGAGACCCAGTACTTC. This translates into CASSAQAETQYF.

This chain uses TRBV9 with TRBJ1-6; TRBD1 aligns across 11 bases. The V and J ends lost 4 bases and 13 bases, in that order; junction bases with no gene match: 13. Germline-derived CDR1 and CDR2 are SGDLS and YYNGEE. The CDR3 covers 16 residues. The CDR3 region has the DNA TGTGCCAGCAGCCTCGGACAGGGGGCAGTCAGTTGGCCCCTCCACTTT. Its protein product is CASSLGQGAVSWPLHF.

The chain is built from TRBV7-9 and TRBJ2-7; TRBD2 matches 10 bases. Germline V gene lookup returns CDR1 SEHNR and CDR2 FQNEAQ (reference sequence). V was clipped by 4 bases and J by 5 bases; unmatched bases: 5. The CDR3 runs 14 residues. Here the CDR3 reads CASSWTGTSDEQYF. In DNA, the CDR3 is TGTGCCAGCAGCTGGACCGGGACTAGCGACGAGCAGTACTTC.

This sequence joins TRBV3-1 (or the pseudogene TRBV3-2) and TRBJ2-5, with 8 bases matching TRBD2. V lost 4 bases to trimming and J lost 5 bases; unmatched junction nucleotides: 9. This CDR3 has 15 amino acids. The germline V gene encodes CDR1 LGHDT and CDR2 YNNKEL (reference sequence). Here the CDR3 reads CASSLRGGTRETQYF. In nucleotides, the CDR3 is TGTGCCAGCAGCCTTCGGGGGGGCACCAGGGAGACCCAGTACTTC.

This clone is a singleton in its sample. This chain connects TRBV2 to TRBJ1-2, with D unresolved. V was cut by 2 bases and J by 4 bases, with 8 bases left in between. The germline gives CDR1 SNHLY, CDR2 FYNNEI. The CDR3 sequence is 13 residues long. The CDR3 coding sequence is TGTGCCAGCAGTGAACGGTCTACCTATGGCTACACCTTC. Residues: CASSERSTYGYTF. The entire variable domain, with the rest obtained from reference TRBV2 and TRBJ1-2, is as follows: EPEVTQTPSHQVTQMGQEVILRCVPISNHLYFYWYRQILGQKVEFLVSFYNNEISEKSEIFDDQFSVERPDGSNFTLKIRSTKLEDSAMYFCASSERSTYGYTFGSGTRLTVV.

The chain joins TRBV10-2 to TRBJ2-2, with 7 positions matching TRBD2. CDR1 and CDR2 from the germline V gene are WSHSY and SAAADI. CDR3 length: 14 residues. The ends lost 8 bases at V and 2 bases at J; junction bases unmatched: 5. The CDR3 nucleotides are TGCGCCAGCTCCCGGGACTACAACACCGGGGAGCTGTTTTTT. Translation gives CASSRDYNTGELFF.

The chain couples TRBV18 to TRBJ2-7, with D hard to call. V lost 6 bases and J 0 bases, leaving 12 bases between the germline ends. Per the germline V gene, CDR1 is KGHSH and CDR2 is LQKENI. The CDR3 contains 14 residues. The CDR3, as DNA: TGTGCCAGCTCGCTTAGCCGTAACTCCTACGAGCAGTACTTC. The encoded protein is CASSLSRNSYEQYF.

V is TRBV4-1 and J is TRBJ1-1, with D possibly matching TRBD1 (6 bases). In germline, CDR1 is MGHRA, CDR2 YSYEKL. The CDR3 spans 15 residues. V was cut by 4 bases and J by 4 bases, with 16 bases left in between. CDR3 sequence (DNA): TGCGCCAGCAGCCCAAGTGGGGGGGCCGGCACTGAAGCTTTCTTT. Translating gives CASSPSGGAGTEAFF.

In nucleotides, the CDR3 is TGTGCCATCAGTGATTCGGCTAGCGGAGGCCTCGAGCAGTACTTC. This translates into CAISDSASGGLEQYF. The J gene is TRBJ2-7, the V gene TRBV10-3; 7 nucleotides align to TRBD2. Per germline, CDR1 ENHRY and CDR2 SYGVKD. This CDR3 is built from 15 residues. V lost 3 bases and J lost 6; bases outside the gene matches: 11.

In its sample, this clone was seen once. The J gene is TRBJ2-1, the V gene TRBV5-1, with D possibly TRBD1 on 6 matching bases. Germline loops: CDR1 SGHRS, CDR2 YFSETQ. The CDR3 length is 16 residues. V gave up 4 bases and J gave up 0 bases, with 14 bases separating them. The CDR3 region has the DNA TGCGCCAGCAGCAGGACCGGGACATACTCCTACAATGAGCAGTTCTTC. This gives the protein CASSRTGTYSYNEQFF.

The table lists this clone with a few counts. The V gene is TRBV5-4, the J gene TRBJ2-1, with D possibly TRBD2 on 7 matching bases. Germline assignment: CDR1 SGHNT and CDR2 YYREEE (reference sequence). The CDR3 is made up of 16 amino acids. V lost 4 bases to trimming and J lost 7 bases, with 21 bases between them. CDR3 coding DNA: TGTGCCAGCAGCGCTCGGCGGCGGGGGCCCGGGAATGAGCAGTTCTTC. Amino acids: CASSARRRGPGNEQFF.

The gene calls are TRBV28 and TRBJ2-4, with D possibly TRBD2 on 5 matching bases. Trimming pared 2 bases from V and 8 bases from J, leaving 19 bases between. Germline lookup yields CDR1 MDHEN and CDR2 SYDVKM. CDR3 length: 16 residues. CDR3 bases: TGTGCCAGCAGTTTAGGGCTAGCTAACCTCGGGGACATTCAGTACTTC. Protein product: CASSLGLANLGDIQYF.

The CDR3 loop reads CASSPSGGIVKQYF. The CDR3 nucleotides read TGTGCCAGCAGCCCCTCAGGGGGGATTGTCAAGCAGTACTTC. V and J are TRBV5-5 and TRBJ2-7; a weak D match, TRBD1 (7 bases). Per the germline V gene, CDR1 is SGHKS and CDR2 is YYEKEE (reference sequence). V was trimmed by 4 bases and J by 8 bases, leaving 19 bases between them. This CDR3 has 14 residues.

The rearrangement joins TRBV7-2 to TRBJ1-5, with 10 bases lining up with TRBD1. Germline V gene data show CDR1 as SGHTA and CDR2 as FQGNSA. Unmatched junction bases numbered 6, after V lost 5 bases and J lost 5 bases. There are 15 residues in the CDR3. CDR3 loop: CASSPRDRGDQPQHF. The CDR3, as DNA: TGTGCCAGCAGCCCACGGGACAGGGGAGATCAGCCCCAGCATTTT.

The gene calls are TRBV10-2 and TRBJ1-2; TRBD1 aligns across 11 bases. The CDR3 sequence is 15 residues long. After removal of 4 bases from V and 4 bases from J, the junction contained 5 bases not matched to a gene. Germline V gene lookup returns CDR1 WSHSY and CDR2 SAAADI. CDR3 nucleotides: TGCGCCAGCAGTGCTGGGGGACAGGGGGTCTATGGCTACACCTTC. Amino acids: CASSAGGQGVYGYTF.

This chain connects TRBV18 to TRBJ2-5, with D unclear. The CDR3 sequence is 15 residues long. V was cut by 3 bases and J by 1 base, with 12 bases left in between. Germline V CDR1 and CDR2: KGHSH, LQKENI. Here the CDR3 reads CASSPIPGSQETQYF. In DNA, the CDR3 is TGTGCCAGCTCACCTATCCCCGGTTCCCAAGAGACCCAGTACTTC.

The chain carries TRBV6-6 and TRBJ1-4; 7 nucleotides match TRBD1. The CDR3 consists of 14 residues. Germline CDR1 reads MNHNY; CDR2 reads SVGAGI (reference sequence). J gave up 5 bases and V 6 bases, and 6 bases lay outside the gene matches. DNA of the CDR3: TGTGCCAGCAGCAAGGACAGGTCAAATGAAAAACTGTTTTTT. Its translation is CASSKDRSNEKLFF.